This TCR beta chain derives from a study of shared clonotypes between healthy human individuals. General study results and limits: Clonotype sharing among donors was expected to depend on sequencing depth.

Profiling relied on immunoSEQ multiplex PCR, and the TCRdb table lists in-frame clones only, not all of them. The data show some 900,000 clones, over 75% seen once. V trimming: 6 bases; J trimming: 2 bases; junction bases outside the gene matches: 8. CDR3 length: 15 residues. CDR1 LNHDA and CDR2 SQIVND come from the germline V gene (reference sequence). A note on this clone: The antigen is undetermined.

Input material: memory CD4+ T cells sorted from blood. The sample's subset: CD45RA-negative fraction. This receptor was identified in a young man in good health. This chain uses TRBV19 with TRBJ2-3, with TRBD1 identical over 7 bases. For the CDR3, the DNA is TGTGCCAGTAGCCTCCGGGACAGATTCACAGATACGCAGTATTTT. It yields the protein CASSLRDRFTDTQYF.